The next 23 T cell receptor beta chains were all read from a single sample in a study of blood T cells in healthy people across ages. Sample-barcoded 5' priming and a J-beta primer mix drove a second PCR of about 6 to 12 cycles. TCRdb analysed the 5' RACE reads with MiXCR anew, one entry per CDR3 protein. The table includes hundreds of thousands of distinct CDR3 sequences, roughly 50% detected once. Sequenced input: blood. The receptors shown here come from a man aged 40-49 years in good health.

The chain has TRBV12-3 or TRBV12-4 and TRBJ2-3; 7 bases align to TRBD1. The ends lost 6 bases at V and 7 bases at J; junction bases unmatched: 4. The CDR3 sequence is 12 residues long. CDR3 protein: CASRYRGHTQYF. For the CDR3, the DNA is TGTGCCAGCAGATACAGGGGACATACGCAGTATTTT.

With respect to this clonotype: It may be a read error: a sequence one base away is much more abundant. The chain uses TRBV7-2 and TRBJ2-3; 10 bases are shared with TRBD2. V shed 3 bases, J shed 0 bases, and the junction held 12 bases outside the gene matches. The germline gives CDR1 SGHTA, CDR2 FQGNSA. The CDR3 extends over 19 amino acids. In nucleotides, the CDR3 is TGTGCCAGCAGCTTGCCACTAGCGGGAAAAGCGACCAGCACAGATACGCAGTATTTT. Amino acid sequence: CASSLPLAGKATSTDTQYF.

This clonotype occurred a few times. The chain joins TRBV7-2 to TRBJ2-5; 12 bases are shared with TRBD2. The J call is doubtful: the DNA matches TRBJ2-7 better. The CDR3 spans 18 residues. Germline V gene sequence: CDR1 SGHTA, CDR2 FQGNSA. The CDR3 region has the DNA TGTGCCAGCAGCTTATATCGACTAGCGGGAGAGGTGAGCTACGAGCAGTACTTC. Translated: CASSLYRLAGEVSYEQYF.

The table lists this clonotype with a few counts. V and J are TRBV6-2 or TRBV6-3 and TRBJ1-5; D is undetermined. The CDR3 has 13 amino acids. Trimming removed 5 bases at V and 5 bases at J, with 10 bases between. Germline CDR1 MNHEY, CDR2 SVGEGT. In DNA form, the CDR3 reads TGTGCCAGCAGTGACCCTATCCATCAGCCCCAGCATTTT. This gives the protein CASSDPIHQPQHF.

This rearrangement joins TRBV20-1 to TRBJ2-3; maybe TRBD1 (6 bases). The CDR3 has 15 residues. Trimming pared 3 bases from V and 2 bases from J, leaving 15 bases between. Germline CDR1 and CDR2: DFQATT and SNEGSKA (reference sequence). The CDR3 loop is CSASITGLNTDTQYF. In DNA form, the CDR3 reads TGCAGTGCTAGTATAACAGGGCTAAACACAGATACGCAGTATTTT.

The CDR3 DNA follows: TGTGCCAGCACCGGGACACTGAACACCGGGGAGCTGTTTTTT. Protein product: CASTGTLNTGELFF. The chain recombines TRBV6-1 with TRBJ2-2; the D gene is possibly TRBD1 (6 bases). Germline values: CDR1 MNHNS, CDR2 SASEGT. The CDR3 runs 14 residues. The V end lost 7 bases, the J end lost 1 base, and 10 bases lay between the germline ends.

Points on this clonotype: A much larger clone sits a single nucleotide away, making a read error possible. The chain recombines TRBV27 with TRBJ2-5, with 14 bases lining up with TRBD2. This CDR3 is 14 amino acids long. The V and J ends lost 5 bases and 11 bases, in that order; junction bases with no gene match: 7. Germline V lookup: CDR1 MNHEY, CDR2 SMNVEV (reference sequence). The CDR3 DNA follows: TGTGCCAGCAGTGGGACTAGCGGGGGCAATGAGCAGTACTTC. Translating it yields CASSGTSGGNEQYF.

This clonotype was picked up one time. The chain combines TRBV3-1 with TRBJ2-5; TRBD1 matches at 8 bases. Germline-derived CDR1 and CDR2 are LGHDT and YNNKEL (reference sequence). The junction had 3 bases not matched to a gene; V was cut back by 1 base and J by 2 bases. The CDR3 length is 15 residues. CDR3 bases: TGTGCCAGCAGCCAAGTACAGGGGGTTCAAGAGACCCAGTACTTC. Protein sequence: CASSQVQGVQETQYF.

This chain uses TRBV19 with TRBJ2-5; D is perhaps TRBD1 (5 bases). V was trimmed by 3 bases and J by 3 bases, leaving 11 bases between them. CDR1 and CDR2 from the germline V gene are LNHDA and SQIVND (reference sequence). The CDR3 covers 14 residues. The CDR3 DNA follows: TGTGCCAGTAGTATCTGGCAGGGTGAAGAGACCCAGTACTTC. Amino acids: CASSIWQGEETQYF.

This chain joins TRBV4-3 and TRBJ2-4; 7 nucleotides match TRBD1. Germline lookup yields CDR1 LGHNA and CDR2 YSLEER. V shed 6 bases, J shed 2 bases, and the junction held 10 bases outside the gene matches. CDR3 length: 16 amino acids. CDR3 DNA: TGCGCCAGCAGTCTTACCGGGACAGATACCAAAAACATTCAGTACTTC. Protein sequence: CASSLTGTDTKNIQYF.

The rearrangement uses TRBV4-2 and TRBJ1-1; a possible D gene is TRBD1 (6 bases). The germline CDR1 and CDR2 sequences are LGHNA and YNFKEQ. The CDR3 loop spans 16 amino acids. V lost 0 bases and J 1 base, leaving 12 bases between the germline ends. DNA of the CDR3: TGTGCCAGCAGCCAAGAGGGGGGCCAGACGAACACTGAAGCTTTCTTT. Protein: CASSQEGGQTNTEAFF.

This clonotype appeared many times. The chain has TRBV29-1 and TRBJ2-7; D remains ambiguous. Germline assignment: CDR1 SQVTM and CDR2 ANQGSEA. The CDR3 consists of 12 residues. V lost 4 bases and J lost 5, with 12 bases in between. The CDR3 sequence is CSVGGEENEQYF. The CDR3, as DNA: TGCAGCGTTGGAGGTGAGGAAAACGAGCAGTACTTC.

The table lists this clonotype with many counts. V and J are TRBV6-6 and TRBJ2-5; D perhaps matches TRBD2 (5 bases). There are 12 residues in the CDR3. The germline V gene encodes CDR1 MNHNY and CDR2 SVGAGI (reference sequence). Trimming left V 2 bases short and J 5 bases short, with 6 bases between. DNA of the CDR3: TGTGCCAGCAGTTACCGAGGGGAGACCCAGTACTTC. This translates into CASSYRGETQYF.

The rearrangement links TRBV6-6 to TRBJ2-3; 10 nucleotides align to TRBD2. The CDR3 runs 16 residues. Germline V CDR1 and CDR2: MNHNY, SVGAGI (reference sequence). V gave up 0 bases and J gave up 4 bases; unmatched junction bases: 4. The CDR3 sequence is CASSYSSSGSSDTQYF. CDR3 coding DNA: TGTGCCAGCAGTTACTCGTCTAGCGGGAGCTCAGATACGCAGTATTTT.

The chain joins TRBV27 to TRBJ1-6, with 8 bases identical to TRBD1. With 2 bases clipped from V and 3 bases from J, the junction kept 9 bases outside the gene matches. The CDR3 runs 18 residues. Germline V gives CDR1 MNHEY, CDR2 SMNVEV (reference sequence). In DNA form, the CDR3 reads TGTGCCAGCAGTTTAACGCCCCCAGACAGGGGCTATAATTCACCCCTCCACTTT. This translates into CASSLTPPDRGYNSPLHF.

The genes are TRBV29-1 and TRBJ1-2; TRBD1 agrees at 10 bases. Trimming cost V 1 base and J 2 bases; bases outside gene matches: 1. The CDR3 contains 14 residues. Germline V gives CDR1 SQVTM, CDR2 ANQGSEA. The CDR3 region is CSVEGDRGNYGYTF. The CDR3 coding sequence is TGCAGCGTTGAAGGGGACAGGGGAAACTATGGCTACACCTTC.

About this clonotype itself: This may stem from a read error, because a much larger clone lies one nucleotide away. The chain links TRBV4-3 to TRBJ2-4; 11 bases match TRBD1. Gene TRBJ2-7 matches the end of the DNA better, so the J call may be wrong. Germline V gives CDR1 LGHNA, CDR2 YSLEER. The CDR3 length is 15 residues. DNA of the CDR3: TGCGCCGGCAGCCAAGGGACAGGGGGTACCTACGAGCAGTACTTC. It yields the protein CAGSQGTGGTYEQYF.

This chain links TRBV12-3 or TRBV12-4 with TRBJ2-5, with a tentative D call TRBD1 (6 bases). The DNA end is more similar to TRBJ2-7, so the J call may be wrong. This CDR3 contains 12 residues. CDR3 in amino acids: CASAGRGNEQYF. DNA of the CDR3: TGTGCCAGCGCCGGCAGGGGTAACGAGCAGTACTTC.

This chain connects TRBV5-1 to TRBJ2-7; 10 bases are shared with TRBD1. J gave up 6 bases and V 6 bases, and 3 bases lay outside the gene matches. This CDR3 has 12 residues. CDR1 SGHRS and CDR2 YFSETQ come from the germline V gene. The CDR3 protein is CASMGQGFEQYF. DNA for the CDR3: TGCGCCAGCATGGGACAGGGGTTCGAGCAGTACTTC.

The rearrangement links TRBV20-1 to TRBJ1-5, with TRBD1 as a possible D gene (6 bases). The CDR3 contains 19 residues. Trimming took off 3 bases at V and 0 bases at J, with 24 bases between the two ends. Germline CDR1 reads DFQATT; CDR2 reads SNEGSKA (reference sequence). The CDR3 protein is CSASARGAVRINSNQPQHF. The CDR3 coding sequence is TGCAGTGCTAGTGCCCGGGGGGCGGTAAGGATTAATAGCAATCAGCCCCAGCATTTT.

Concerning this clonotype: A clone one base away is much larger, so this may be a read error. The rearrangement links TRBV7-2 to TRBJ2-1; weak D call: TRBD2 (6 bases). Germline CDR1 is SGHTA and CDR2 is FQGNSA. The V end was cut by 5 bases, the J end by 9 bases, with 14 bases between. The CDR3 covers 13 residues. CDR3 bases: TGTGCCAGCAGCGTAAACGGAGCGGGTGAGCAGTTCTTC. This translates into CASSVNGAGEQFF.

J is TRBJ2-3 and V is TRBV5-1; 8 bases align to TRBD2. The V gene end was trimmed by 1 base and the J gene end by 2 bases; junction bases not matched to a gene: 12. Germline CDR1 SGHRS, CDR2 YFSETQ. The CDR3 is 18 amino acids. In DNA, the CDR3 is TGCGCCAGCAGCTTGCGGCTAGCGGGCGGAGGCTCCACAGATACGCAGTATTTT. Encoded protein: CASSLRLAGGGSTDTQYF. Full variable domain (remainder filled in from reference TRBV5-1 and TRBJ2-3): KAGVTQTPRYLIKTRGQQVTLSCSPISGHRSVSWYQQTPGQGLQFLFEYFSETQRNKGNFPGRFSGRQFSNSRSEMNVSTLELGDSALYLCASSLRLAGGGSTDTQYFGPGTRLTVL.

This clonotype was seen a handful of times. In DNA, the CDR3 is TGTGCCAGCAGTTTAAAGGGGCTAGCAGGCAGCGAGCAGTACTTC. As protein: CASSLKGLAGSEQYF. The V call is TRBV28, the J call TRBJ2-7; tentatively, D is TRBD1 or TRBD2 (5 bases each). Per the germline V gene, CDR1 is MDHEN and CDR2 is SYDVKM. This CDR3 spans 15 amino acids. V was clipped by 2 bases and J by 6 bases, with 17 bases between them. Drawing the rest from reference TRBV28 and TRBJ2-7, the complete variable domain is DVKVTQSSRYLVKRTGEKVFLECVQDMDHENMFWYRQDPGLGLRLIYFSYDVKMKEKGDIPEGYSVSREKKERFSLILESASTNQTSMYLCASSLKGLAGSEQYFGPGTRLTVT.